The rows below give T cell receptor beta chains drawn from one sample of a study of T cell changes during pregnancy in multiple sclerosis. The protocol was immunoSEQ multiplex PCR, while the TCRdb copy is restricted to in-frame clones and leaves out a portion. The sample carries approximately 89,000 clones, 94% recorded once. The source was peripheral blood, collected in the third trimester of pregnancy. The receptors were sampled from a female donor with multiple sclerosis, enrolled in a pregnancy study. CDR3s include the opening cysteine and the closing phenylalanine or tryptophan. The D gene is left open where the match is weak. Clone size is stated in some rows and not others, as once, few, many or a class when expanded.

d_call	v_call	clone_size	j_call	cdr3_nt	cdr3_aa
TRBD1	TRBV6-1	.	TRBJ1-5	TGTGCCAGCAGTACATACGGGACAGAAGGTCAGCCCCAGCATTTT	CASSTYGTEGQPQHF
TRBD1	TRBV5-6	once	TRBJ1-2	TGTGCCAGCAGCGGACAGGGAGGCTATGGCTACACCTTC	CASSGQGGYGYTF
.	TRBV7-2	.	TRBJ2-5	TGTGCCAGCAGCTTAGGTGGACTATACCAAGAGACCCAGTACTTC	CASSLGGLYQETQYF
TRBD1	TRBV5-6	once	TRBJ2-5	TGTGCCAGCAGCTTGGTGGGACAGGGGCAAGAGACCCAGTACTTC	CASSLVGQGQETQYF
TRBD1	TRBV6-1	.	TRBJ1-5	TGTGCCAGCGAGGGCAACAGGGGGAATCAGCCCCAGCATTTT	CASEGNRGNQPQHF
TRBD1	TRBV29-1	.	TRBJ2-2	TGCAGCGGTCAGGGGGCTCACGCCGGGGAGCTGTTTTTT	CSGQGAHAGELFF
TRBD1	TRBV13	.	TRBJ1-6	TGTGCCAGCAGCTTAAGGGGGCTTTATAATTCACCCCTCCACTTT	CASSLRGLYNSPLHF
.	TRBV30	.	TRBJ1-2	TGTGCCTGGAAAGGCAGGGAAGATGGCTACACCTTC	CAWKGREDGYTF
.	TRBV28	.	TRBJ1-6	TGTGCCAGCAGTTCCCCACTCCAGGGATCCTTTTCACCCCTCCACTTT	CASSSPLQGSFSPLHF
.	TRBV15	.	TRBJ2-5	TGTGCCACCAGCAGAGAGGAAGCCGGAGCAGTGACCCAGTACTTC	CATSREEAGAVTQYF
.	TRBV6-1	.	TRBJ1-1	TGTGCCAGCAGGGATAAGTATTGGGACAAAGCTTTCTTT	CASRDKYWDKAFF
.	TRBV25-1	once	TRBJ2-7	TGTGCCAGCAGTGACAACGAGCAGTACTTC	CASSDNEQYF
.	TRBV5-1	.	TRBJ2-1	TGCGCCAGCAGCTTACGCGAAGACGGCGGTGAGCAGTTCTTC	CASSLREDGGEQFF
TRBD1	TRBV15	.	TRBJ1-6	TGTGCCACCAACCCGACAGGGAAGGGGAATTCACCCCTCCACTTT	CATNPTGKGNSPLHF
.	TRBV7-3	.	TRBJ1-1	TGTGCCAGCAGCTACGGCGGGCAGAACACTGAAGCTTTCTTT	CASSYGGQNTEAFF
.	TRBV6-6	.	TRBJ1-2	TGTGCCAGCAGCCGGGACATCGGGGTATATGGCTACACCTTC	CASSRDIGVYGYTF
TRBD2	TRBV2	.	TRBJ2-1	TGTGCCAGCAGTTTACGCGGGGGTAATGAGCAGTTCTTC	CASSLRGGNEQFF
TRBD2	TRBV15	.	TRBJ2-5	TGTGCCACCAGCAATAAGCGGGGGCGAGAGACCCAGTACTTC	CATSNKRGRETQYF
.	TRBV10-3	.	TRBJ1-5	TGTGCCACCAAGAGGACAGAAGATAGCAATCAGCCCCAGCATTTT	CATKRTEDSNQPQHF
.	TRBV19	.	TRBJ1-5	TGTGCCAGTAAGGAGGGAATGGGATATCAGCCCCAGCATTTT	CASKEGMGYQPQHF
TRBD1	TRBV9	.	TRBJ1-2	TGTGCCAGCAGCGCTCGAGGGGACAGGGTAAATGGCTACACCTTC	CASSARGDRVNGYTF
.	TRBV11-2	.	TRBJ2-7	TGTGCCAGCAGCTCCCAAGGGGGGGATTCCTACGAGCAGTACTTC	CASSSQGGDSYEQYF
TRBD1	TRBV12-5	.	TRBJ2-4	TGTGCTAGTGGTTCGGGGACAGCCCCCAAAAACATTCAGTACTTC	CASGSGTAPKNIQYF
TRBD2	TRBV6-5	.	TRBJ2-1	TGTGCCAGCAGTTACGAGGGACTAGGAGGTGAATTCTTC	CASSYEGLGGEFF
TRBD2	TRBV19	.	TRBJ2-2	TGTGCCAGTAGTATTGCACTAGCGGGGGGGGCAAGGTCCGGGGAGCTGTTTTTT	CASSIALAGGARSGELFF
TRBD1	TRBV2	.	TRBJ1-2	TGTGCCAGCAGTGCGACAGGGGGCTATGGCTACACCTTC	CASSATGGYGYTF
.	TRBV5-1	.	TRBJ2-7	TGCGCCAGCAGCTTGGTGCCGGGTGACTACGAGCAGTACTTC	CASSLVPGDYEQYF
TRBD1	TRBV19	.	TRBJ1-1	TGTGCCAGTCTGGACAGGGCCACTGAAGCTTTCTTT	CASLDRATEAFF
TRBD1	TRBV6-5	.	TRBJ2-7	TGTGCCAGCAGTTACTCGTTGGGACAGGGGATATACGAGCAGTACTTC	CASSYSLGQGIYEQYF
.	TRBV6-5	.	TRBJ2-5	TGTGCCAGCAGTACGGGCCAAGAGACCCAGTACTTC	CASSTGQETQYF
.	TRBV6-5	.	TRBJ1-6	TGTGCCAGCAGTTACGAGACAGAGACTAATTCACCCCTCCACTTT	CASSYETETNSPLHF
.	TRBV6-1	once	TRBJ2-7	TGTGCCAGCAGTCACCGGGAGATCTACGAGCAGTACTTC	CASSHREIYEQYF
.	TRBV7-6	.	TRBJ2-2	TGTGCCAGCAGCCGCGGGGACACCGGGGAGCTGTTTTTT	CASSRGDTGELFF
.	TRBV6-1	.	TRBJ1-3	TGTGCCAGCAGTGAGAGTGGGGGGGGCGGTTACACCATATATTTT	CASSESGGGGYTIYF
.	TRBV10-3	.	TRBJ2-3	TGTGCCATCAAGAACGCGGGGAGCACAGATACGCAGTATTTT	CAIKNAGSTDTQYF
.	TRBV9	.	TRBJ1-1	TGTGCCAGCAGCGGTCCCGGGAGGGTAAACACTGAAGCTTTCTTT	CASSGPGRVNTEAFF
.	TRBV27	once	TRBJ2-7	TGTGCCAGCAGTTTATCAAGAGGAACCTACGAGCAGTACTTC	CASSLSRGTYEQYF
.	TRBV5-1	once	TRBJ1-1	TGCGCCAGCAGTAAGAACACTGAAGCTTTCTTT	CASSKNTEAFF
TRBD1	TRBV27	.	TRBJ2-4	TGTGCCATGGCGCCCCGAGGACAGGGACCACATCGTAAGTACTTC	CAMAPRGQGPHRKYF
TRBD1	TRBV13	.	TRBJ1-4	TGTGCCAGCAGCTTGGGGACAGGGACTAATGAAAAACTGTTTTTT	CASSLGTGTNEKLFF
TRBD2	TRBV23-1	.	TRBJ2-4	TGCGCCACCCTAGTCGGTGGCCCCCCCGGGACTAGCGGGCTAGCCAAAAACATTCAGTACTTC	CATLVGGPPGTSGLAKNIQYF
.	TRBV6-1	.	TRBJ1-1	TGTGCCAGCAGTGACGGGACTAACACTGAAGCTTTCTTT	CASSDGTNTEAFF
.	TRBV9	once	TRBJ2-2	TGTGCCAGCAGCCCGCTTGAGTTTACCGGGGAGCTGTTTTTT	CASSPLEFTGELFF
.	TRBV27	.	TRBJ1-4	TGTGCCAGCAGTTTATCGCAGAACACTAATGAAAAACTGTTTTTT	CASSLSQNTNEKLFF
.	TRBV5-4	.	TRBJ1-4	TGTGCCAGCAGCAATCCGGGTGCTACGGGTGAAAAACTGTTTTTT	CASSNPGATGEKLFF
.	TRBV15	.	TRBJ1-6	TGTGCCACCAGCTCGCCACTAATGCGGGGCTATAATTCACCCCTCCACTTT	CATSSPLMRGYNSPLHF
.	TRBV5-5	.	TRBJ1-5	TGTGCCAGCAGCTTGGGACTCGGTGTTTCGCCCCAGCATTTT	CASSLGLGVSPQHF
TRBD1	TRBV7-8	once	TRBJ1-6	TGTGCCAGCAGCCCAGACAGGGGCCTTAATTCACCCCTCCACTTT	CASSPDRGLNSPLHF
.	TRBV25-1	.	TRBJ2-3	TGTGCCAGCAGTGCGAGAGGACTCCCGGCTGTATATACGCAGTATTTT	CASSARGLPAVYTQYF
.	TRBV27	.	TRBJ1-2	TGTGCCAGCAGTTTATCGAGGGGGGGTGCGAGTGGCTACACCTTC	CASSLSRGGASGYTF
.	TRBV6-5	.	TRBJ2-5	TGTGCCAGCCGGGACTTTCTCGTGGAGACCCAGTACTTC	CASRDFLVETQYF
TRBD1	TRBV5-5	.	TRBJ1-3	TGTGCCAGCAGCTTGGAGACAGGGGGCTCTGGAAACACCATATATTTT	CASSLETGGSGNTIYF
.	TRBV9	.	TRBJ2-2	TGTGCCAGCAGCGACCCCCCGGCCGGGGGCGGGGAGCTGTTTTTT	CASSDPPAGGGELFF
.	TRBV6-1	.	TRBJ2-7	TGTGCCAGCAGTGAAATTAGCGGAACAGGGGAGCACGAGCAGTACTTC	CASSEISGTGEHEQYF
TRBD1	TRBV10-3	.	TRBJ1-2	TGTGCCATCAGTGAGCGAAGTGCGGGAGACAGGGGCCAAGGTGGCTACACCTTC	CAISERSAGDRGQGGYTF
.	TRBV5-1	.	TRBJ2-2	TGCGCCAGCAGCTTAGTAGATCCCGGGGAGCTGTTTTTT	CASSLVDPGELFF
.	TRBV29-1	.	TRBJ1-1	TGCAGCGTTGTGACTGGGAACACTGAAGCTTTCTTT	CSVVTGNTEAFF
.	TRBV18	.	TRBJ1-2	TGTGCCAGCTCATCCCAATCGGACAGCCCCTATGGCTACACCTTC	CASSSQSDSPYGYTF
.	TRBV19	.	TRBJ1-2	TGTGCCAGTAGTATTAGAAGGGGGAATGCGAATGGCTACACCTTC	CASSIRRGNANGYTF
.	TRBV7-3	.	TRBJ1-6	TGTGCCAGCAGCCCTAGAGGAGGTGATTCACCCCTCCACTTT	CASSPRGGDSPLHF